This entry describes one T cell receptor beta chain. Its antigen is not known. The sample is drawn from a study of cytomegalovirus exposure and HLA in healthy donors. The PCR employed 60 Vbeta primers together with 13 Jbeta primers. The table came from immunoSEQ multiplex PCR; TCRdb's copy has only in-frame clones and leaves some out. Altogether 150,000 to 200,000 clones are present, roughly 65% being singletons, with the ten largest covering 4% to 5%. V gave up 0 bases and J gave up 0 bases, with 6 bases separating them. The CDR3 is made up of 14 amino acids. CDR1 SGHRS and CDR2 YFSETQ come from the germline V gene. Regarding the study as a whole: In a later analysis, common viral pathogens appeared linked to several of the most significant clusters.

The rearrangement uses TRBV5-1 and TRBJ1-1, with D unclear. This TCR came from a man younger than 35 in good health and CMV-seropositive. Sequenced input: PBMCs. CDR3 in amino acids: CASSLAEMNTEAFF. DNA for the CDR3: TGCGCCAGCAGCTTGGCGGAGATGAACACTGAAGCTTTCTTT.